This T cell receptor beta chain is from a study of spatial heterogeneity in lung cancer. CDR3 length: 17 residues. V shed 7 bases and J shed 0 bases, with 19 bases lying between them. Germline CDR1 MDHEN, CDR2 SYDVKM. A single record per CDR3 protein comes from TCRdb applying MiXCR to the 5' RACE reads. The top ten hold roughly a fifth of the sample, which has about 25,000 distinct CDR3 sequences, about 6.3% seen once. Sample time point: blood at routine non-recurrence follow-up after resection. Sequencing was performed on whole RNA extracted from tumor and nontumor lung tissue, or from frozen PBMC, and the material was left unsorted.

The chain combines TRBV28 with TRBJ1-3; TRBD1 might be the D (6 bases). The clonotype was recovered from a male donor with early-stage non-small cell lung cancer. The starting material was PBMCs, obtained at follow-up. The CDR3: CASTLGGELYSGNTIYF. The DNA for the CDR3 is TGTGCCAGCACCCTGGGGGGCGAGTTGTACTCTGGAAACACCATATATTTT.